This is a list of T cell receptor beta chains from one sample in a study of neoadjuvant anti-PD-1 for oral cavity cancer. Only in-frame clones appear in the TCRdb table, and some are missing; sequencing was by immunoSEQ multiplex PCR. The repertoire holds around 13,000 clones, 50% to 80% seen once, with 2.4% in the top ten. This material consisted of PBMCs, taken before nivolumab (anti-PD-1) treatment. These receptor sequences come from a person between 40 and 85 years old with oral cavity squamous cell carcinoma. Both conserved end residues are part of each CDR3. Fields, in order: D gene, clone size, J gene, V gene, CDR3 DNA, CDR3 protein. D genes are given only for firm matches. Expanded clones are given a class, and other clones once, few, many or no size at all.

d_gene: -
abundance: few
j_gene: TRBJ2-1
v_gene: TRBV9
CDR3nt: TGTGCCAGCAGCGATGGACTGGTAACGCTCAATGAGCAGTTCTTC
CDR3aa: CASSDGLVTLNEQFF

d_gene: TRBD2
abundance: -
j_gene: TRBJ2-1
v_gene: TRBV7-3
CDR3nt: TGTGCCAGCAGCTCCGGACTAGCGGGAGATGAGCAGTTCTTC
CDR3aa: CASSSGLAGDEQFF

d_gene: TRBD2
abundance: -
j_gene: TRBJ2-5
v_gene: TRBV19
CDR3nt: TGTGCCAGTAGCGCTCTGGGGGGGGATCGTCAAGAGACCCAGTACTTC
CDR3aa: CASSALGGDRQETQYF

d_gene: -
abundance: once
j_gene: TRBJ1-5
v_gene: TRBV19
CDR3nt: TGTGAACGGGCCCCAGGGCAGCCCCAGCATTTT
CDR3aa: CERAPGQPQHF

d_gene: -
abundance: few
j_gene: TRBJ1-2
v_gene: TRBV29-1
CDR3nt: TGCAGCGTACGAGACGGTCCGGGGGGCTACACCTTC
CDR3aa: CSVRDGPGGYTF

d_gene: -
abundance: -
j_gene: TRBJ1-1
v_gene: TRBV4-1
CDR3nt: TGCGCCAGCAGCCAAGAAGGGGTGATTGTCATGGCTGAAGCTTTCTTT
CDR3aa: CASSQEGVIVMAEAFF

d_gene: -
abundance: -
j_gene: TRBJ1-4
v_gene: TRBV18
CDR3nt: TGTGCCAGCTCACCTCTCCCCCGGACCACTAATGAAAAACTGTTTTTT
CDR3aa: CASSPLPRTTNEKLFF

d_gene: -
abundance: -
j_gene: TRBJ2-1
v_gene: TRBV6-1
CDR3nt: TGTGCCAGCAGTGGAGGCCCCTCTAGCAATGAGCAGTTCTTC
CDR3aa: CASSGGPSSNEQFF

d_gene: TRBD1
abundance: -
j_gene: TRBJ1-3
v_gene: TRBV6-6
CDR3nt: TGTGCCAGCAGGCGACAGGGGACGGCCGGAAACACCATATATTTT
CDR3aa: CASRRQGTAGNTIYF

d_gene: -
abundance: -
j_gene: TRBJ1-1
v_gene: TRBV15
CDR3nt: TGTGCCACCAGCAGAGGGCAGATCCTAAACACTGAAGCTTTCTTT
CDR3aa: CATSRGQILNTEAFF

d_gene: -
abundance: -
j_gene: TRBJ2-3
v_gene: TRBV25-1
CDR3nt: TGTGCCAGCAGTCCTGCAATTGCCCCAGATACGCAGTATTTT
CDR3aa: CASSPAIAPDTQYF

d_gene: TRBD1
abundance: -
j_gene: TRBJ1-2
v_gene: TRBV5-4
CDR3nt: TGTGCCAGCAGCCAGACAGGGTCCCTTGGCTACACCTTC
CDR3aa: CASSQTGSLGYTF

d_gene: -
abundance: -
j_gene: TRBJ2-2
v_gene: TRBV7-6
CDR3nt: TGTGCCAGTGGCCCCGGACAGCCGAACACCGGGGAGCTGTTTTTT
CDR3aa: CASGPGQPNTGELFF

d_gene: -
abundance: -
j_gene: TRBJ2-7
v_gene: TRBV7-9
CDR3nt: TGTGCCAGCAGCTCCAGGGGTCCCTACGAGCAGTACTTC
CDR3aa: CASSSRGPYEQYF

d_gene: TRBD1
abundance: -
j_gene: TRBJ1-5
v_gene: TRBV4-1
CDR3nt: TGCGCCAGCAGCCAAGGGACAGGGAATCAGCCCCAGCATTTT
CDR3aa: CASSQGTGNQPQHF

d_gene: -
abundance: -
j_gene: TRBJ1-4
v_gene: TRBV10-2
CDR3nt: TGCGCCAGCAGACCAGGGGCGGGGGGGACTGAAAAACTGTTTTTT
CDR3aa: CASRPGAGGTEKLFF

d_gene: TRBD1
abundance: -
j_gene: TRBJ2-2
v_gene: TRBV27
CDR3nt: TGTGCCAGCAGTTCTCGACAGGGATGGATCGGGGAGCTGTTTTTT
CDR3aa: CASSSRQGWIGELFF

d_gene: TRBD1
abundance: -
j_gene: TRBJ2-2
v_gene: TRBV5-4
CDR3nt: TGTGCCAGCAGCGGACAGGGTAGATTGGGCACCGGGGAGCTGTTTTTT
CDR3aa: CASSGQGRLGTGELFF

d_gene: TRBD1
abundance: once
j_gene: TRBJ2-5
v_gene: TRBV5-1
CDR3nt: TGCGCCAGCAGCTTGGGGACAGGGGATGAGACCCAGTACTTC
CDR3aa: CASSLGTGDETQYF

d_gene: TRBD1
abundance: once
j_gene: TRBJ1-6
v_gene: TRBV27
CDR3nt: TGTGCCAGCAGTTTGTTTGGGACAGGGGGAAGGAATTCACCCCTCCACTTT
CDR3aa: CASSLFGTGGRNSPLHF

d_gene: -
abundance: -
j_gene: TRBJ1-2
v_gene: TRBV29-1
CDR3nt: TGCAGCGTTGAAGGGGTGACGCTTAACTATGGCTACACCTTC
CDR3aa: CSVEGVTLNYGYTF

d_gene: -
abundance: -
j_gene: TRBJ2-5
v_gene: TRBV25-1
CDR3nt: TGTGCCAGCAGTGCCGGGAAGGGGTGGGAGACCCAGTACTTC
CDR3aa: CASSAGKGWETQYF

d_gene: -
abundance: few
j_gene: TRBJ1-1
v_gene: TRBV9
CDR3nt: TGTGCCAGCAGCGTAATGATGAACACTGAAGCTTTCTTT
CDR3aa: CASSVMMNTEAFF